This T cell receptor (beta chain) was retrieved from a study of radiation and T cells in renal cell carcinoma. Study-wide background: Nephrectomy followed 15 Gy stereotactic body radiation by 4 weeks.

Documented time point: blood 2 weeks post-SBRT. Stated treatment: 15 Gy SBRT to primary tumor, nephrectomy 4 weeks later. Blood was sampled at baseline, 2 weeks and 4 weeks after SBRT. Broader study findings: Without pretreatment biopsies, baseline tumor clonotype presence was undetermined. From baseline, blood top tumor clonotypes peaked at 2 weeks post-radiation.

This clone has only one observation. Its antigen is unknown. Some clones are missing from TCRdb's copy, which holds only in-frame ones; the method was immunoSEQ multiplex PCR. The sample holds 100,000 to 150,000 clones, more than 75% seen once. The CDR3 has 11 residues. Germline V gene data show CDR1 as MNHNS and CDR2 as SASEGT. V lost 8 bases and J lost 5, with 9 bases in between. The material was blood, obtained from a patient whose treatment included radiotherapy and nephrectomy. The source is a woman in her sixties or seventies with renal cell carcinoma. The chain joins TRBV6-1 to TRBJ1-1; D gene unclear. The CDR3 loop is CASDRKTEAFF. For the CDR3, the DNA is TGTGCCAGCGATAGAAAAACTGAAGCTTTCTTT.